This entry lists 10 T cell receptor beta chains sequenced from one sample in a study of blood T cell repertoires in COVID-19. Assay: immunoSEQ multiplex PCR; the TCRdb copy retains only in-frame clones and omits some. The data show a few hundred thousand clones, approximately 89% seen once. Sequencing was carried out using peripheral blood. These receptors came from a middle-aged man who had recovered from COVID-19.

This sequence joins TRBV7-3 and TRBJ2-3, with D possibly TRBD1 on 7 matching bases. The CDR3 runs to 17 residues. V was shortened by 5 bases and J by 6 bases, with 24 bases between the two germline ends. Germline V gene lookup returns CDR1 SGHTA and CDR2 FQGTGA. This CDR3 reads CASSLGRGTSGSDTQYF. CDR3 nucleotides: TGTGCCAGCAGCCTAGGCAGGGGGACTTCGGGTTCGGATACGCAGTATTTT.

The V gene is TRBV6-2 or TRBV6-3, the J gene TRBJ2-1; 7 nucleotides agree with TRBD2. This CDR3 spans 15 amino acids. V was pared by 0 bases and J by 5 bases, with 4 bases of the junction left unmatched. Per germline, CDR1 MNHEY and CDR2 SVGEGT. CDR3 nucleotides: TGTGCCAGCAGTTACTCCCGGGGGGTGGACAATGAGCAGTTCTTC. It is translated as CASSYSRGVDNEQFF.

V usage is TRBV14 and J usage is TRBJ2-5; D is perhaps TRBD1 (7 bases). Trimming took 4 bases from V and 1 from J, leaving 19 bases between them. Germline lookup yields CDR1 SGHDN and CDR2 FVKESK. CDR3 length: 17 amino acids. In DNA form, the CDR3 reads TGTGCCAGCAGCCCTTCGAATCAGGGGGGAGCCCAAGAGACCCAGTACTTC. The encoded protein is CASSPSNQGGAQETQYF. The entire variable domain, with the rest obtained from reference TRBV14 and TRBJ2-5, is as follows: EAGVTQFPSHSVIEKGQTVTLRCDPISGHDNLYWYRRVMGKEIKFLLHFVKESKQDESGMPNNRFLAERTGGTYSTLKVQPAELEDSGVYFCASSPSNQGGAQETQYFGPGTRLLVL.

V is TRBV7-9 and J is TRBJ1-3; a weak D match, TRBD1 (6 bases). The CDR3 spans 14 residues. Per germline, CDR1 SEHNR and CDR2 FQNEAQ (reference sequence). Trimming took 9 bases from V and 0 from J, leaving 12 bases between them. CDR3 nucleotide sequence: TGTGCCAGAGGGGACACTAACTCTGGAAACACCATATATTTT. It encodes CARGDTNSGNTIYF.

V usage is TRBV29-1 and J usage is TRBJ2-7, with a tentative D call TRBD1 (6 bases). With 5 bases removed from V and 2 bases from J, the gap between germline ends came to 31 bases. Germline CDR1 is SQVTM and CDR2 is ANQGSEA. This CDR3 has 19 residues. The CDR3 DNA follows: TGCAGCGTTTTATCTGTGCACTTTCGACAGGACAAATTCCCCTACGAGCAGTACTTC. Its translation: CSVLSVHFRQDKFPYEQYF.

The CDR3 region is CATSRDPEVSGGETQYF. DNA for the CDR3: TGTGCCACCAGCAGAGATCCTGAAGTATCGGGGGGAGAGACCCAGTACTTC. The gene calls are TRBV15 and TRBJ2-5; TRBD2 matches at 7 bases. The CDR3 spans 17 residues. The J segment lost 4 bases and the V segment lost 0 bases, leaving 11 bases of the junction unmatched. Looked up from germline, CDR1 is LNHNV and CDR2 is YYDKDF (reference sequence).

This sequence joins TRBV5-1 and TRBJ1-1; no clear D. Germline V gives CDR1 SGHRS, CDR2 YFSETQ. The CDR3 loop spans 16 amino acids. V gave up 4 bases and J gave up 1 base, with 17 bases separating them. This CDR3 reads CASSPSSLKANTEAFF. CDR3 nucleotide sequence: TGCGCCAGCAGCCCTTCATCCCTAAAAGCGAACACTGAAGCTTTCTTT.

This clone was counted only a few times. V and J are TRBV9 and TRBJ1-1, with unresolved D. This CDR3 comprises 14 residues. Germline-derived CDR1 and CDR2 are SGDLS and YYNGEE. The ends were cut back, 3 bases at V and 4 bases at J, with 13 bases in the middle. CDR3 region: CASSATHLVTEAFF. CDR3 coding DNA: TGTGCCAGCAGCGCGACACATTTGGTCACTGAAGCTTTCTTT. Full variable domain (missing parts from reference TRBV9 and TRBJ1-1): DSGVTQTPKHLITATGQRVTLRCSPRSGDLSVYWYQQSLDQGLQFLIQYYNGEERAKGNILERFSAQQFPDLHSELNLSSLELGDSALYFCASSATHLVTEAFFGQGTRLTVV.

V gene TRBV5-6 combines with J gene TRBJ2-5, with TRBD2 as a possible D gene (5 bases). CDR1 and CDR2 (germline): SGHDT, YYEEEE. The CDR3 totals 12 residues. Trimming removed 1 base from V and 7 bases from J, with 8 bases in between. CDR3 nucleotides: TGTGCCAGCAGCTTGCCCGGAGGGACCCAGTACTTC. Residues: CASSLPGGTQYF.

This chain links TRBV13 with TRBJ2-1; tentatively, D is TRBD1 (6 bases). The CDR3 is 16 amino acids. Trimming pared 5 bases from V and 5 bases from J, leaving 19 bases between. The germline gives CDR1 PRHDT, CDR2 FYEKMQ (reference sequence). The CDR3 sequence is CASSLRGIDGDNEQFF. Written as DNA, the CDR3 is TGTGCCAGCAGCCTCAGGGGAATCGACGGAGACAATGAGCAGTTCTTC.